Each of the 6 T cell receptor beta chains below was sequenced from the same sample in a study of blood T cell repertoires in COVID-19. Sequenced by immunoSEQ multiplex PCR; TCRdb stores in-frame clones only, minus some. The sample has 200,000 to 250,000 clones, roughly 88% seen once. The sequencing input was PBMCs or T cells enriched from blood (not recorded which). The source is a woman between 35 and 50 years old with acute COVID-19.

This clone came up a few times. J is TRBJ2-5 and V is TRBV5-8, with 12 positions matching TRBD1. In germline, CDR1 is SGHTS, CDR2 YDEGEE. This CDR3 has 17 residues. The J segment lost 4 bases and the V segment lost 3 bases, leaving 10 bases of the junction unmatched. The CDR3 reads CASSSTGTGGGGETQYF. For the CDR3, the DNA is TGTGCCAGCAGCTCAACCGGGACAGGGGGCGGGGGAGAGACCCAGTACTTC.

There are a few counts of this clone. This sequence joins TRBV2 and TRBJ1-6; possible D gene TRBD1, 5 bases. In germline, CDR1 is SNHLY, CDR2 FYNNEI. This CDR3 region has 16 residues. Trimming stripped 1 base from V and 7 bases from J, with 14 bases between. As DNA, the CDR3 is TGTGCCAGCAGTGAAGGCCGGGGACTGACGAATTCACCCCTCCACTTT. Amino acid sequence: CASSEGRGLTNSPLHF.

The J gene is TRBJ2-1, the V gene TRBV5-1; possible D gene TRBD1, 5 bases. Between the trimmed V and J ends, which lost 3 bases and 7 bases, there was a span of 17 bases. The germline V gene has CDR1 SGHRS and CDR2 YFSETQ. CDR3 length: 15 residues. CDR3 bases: TGCGCCAGCAGCTATGGGGCCACTAACCGAAATGAGCAGTTCTTC. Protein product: CASSYGATNRNEQFF. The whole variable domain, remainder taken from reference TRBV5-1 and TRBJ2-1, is KAGVTQTPRYLIKTRGQQVTLSCSPISGHRSVSWYQQTPGQGLQFLFEYFSETQRNKGNFPGRFSGRQFSNSRSEMNVSTLELGDSALYLCASSYGATNRNEQFFGPGTRLTVL.

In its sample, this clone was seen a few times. The CDR3 DNA sequence: TGTGCCAGCAGAGGGACATCGGGCTATGGCTACACCTTC. It codes for CASRGTSGYGYTF. The J gene is TRBJ1-2, the V gene TRBV7-8; D might be TRBD1 (6 bases). This CDR3 comprises 13 residues. The V gene lost 6 bases and the J gene lost 4 bases, with 12 bases spanning the gap. CDR1 is SGHVS and CDR2 is FQNEAQ in the germline V gene.

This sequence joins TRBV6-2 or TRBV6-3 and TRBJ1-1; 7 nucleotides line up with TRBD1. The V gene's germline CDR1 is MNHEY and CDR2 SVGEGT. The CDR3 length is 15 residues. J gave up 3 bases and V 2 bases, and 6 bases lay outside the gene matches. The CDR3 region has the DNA TGTGCCAGCAGTTACACCACAGGGGCCGACACTGAAGCTTTCTTT. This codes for CASSYTTGADTEAFF.

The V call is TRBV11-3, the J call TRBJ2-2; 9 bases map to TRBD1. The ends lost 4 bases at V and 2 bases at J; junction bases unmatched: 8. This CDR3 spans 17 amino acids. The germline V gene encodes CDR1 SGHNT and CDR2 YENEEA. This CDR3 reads CASSSGTGLGNTGELFF. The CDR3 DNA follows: TGTGCCAGCAGCTCTGGGACAGGGCTCGGAAACACCGGGGAGCTGTTTTTT. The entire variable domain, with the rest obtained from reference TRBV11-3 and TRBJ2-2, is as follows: EAGVVQSPRYKIIEKKQPVAFWCNPISGHNTLYWYLQNLGQGPELLIRYENEEAVDDSQLPKDRFSAERLKGVDSTLKIQPAELGDSAVYLCASSSGTGLGNTGELFFGEGSRLTVL.